Following are 30 T cell receptor beta chains from one sample sequenced in a study of T cell responses to AZD1222 COVID-19 vaccine. Method: immunoSEQ multiplex PCR; TCRdb's copy keeps in-frame clones and lacks some. Among around 100,000 clones, about 86% were seen once, and the ten largest hold just under 6.5%. Source: peripheral blood, taken on day 0 of AZD1222 vaccination. These receptors were taken from an adult in good health.

The chain has TRBV27 and TRBJ2-2; no firm D call. V was pared by 3 bases and J by 6 bases, with 11 bases between. This CDR3 region has 14 residues. Germline CDR1 reads MNHEY; CDR2 reads SMNVEV (reference sequence). The CDR3 region has the DNA TGTGCCAGCAGTTTCCTAGGCCTCGCCGGGGAGCTGTTTTTT. Its translation: CASSFLGLAGELFF.

This clone was observed a single time. The chain is built from TRBV2 and TRBJ1-1; D is unclear. This CDR3 has 11 residues. Germline V CDR1 and CDR2: SNHLY, FYNNEI. V gave up 9 bases and J gave up 7 bases, with 12 bases separating them. The chain's CDR3 is CARVGSDEAFF. The CDR3, as DNA: TGTGCCAGAGTGGGCAGTGATGAAGCTTTCTTT.

This chain uses TRBV19 with TRBJ2-2; tentative D call: TRBD1 (6 bases). Germline V gene data show CDR1 as LNHDA and CDR2 as SQIVND (reference sequence). The CDR3 has 13 amino acids. V was pared by 5 bases and J by 6 bases, with 10 bases between. The CDR3 is CASSPDRSGELFF. CDR3 nucleotides: TGTGCCAGTAGTCCCGACAGGTCCGGGGAGCTGTTTTTT.

The rearrangement links TRBV6-5 to TRBJ2-2; D call uncertain. Trimming pared 2 bases from V and 1 base from J, leaving 11 bases between. CDR3 length equals 16 residues. CDR1 is MNHEY, CDR2 SVGAGI, per germline. The CDR3 here is CASSYGWLGNTGELFF. CDR3 sequence (DNA): TGTGCCAGCAGTTACGGGTGGCTAGGGAACACCGGGGAGCTGTTTTTT.

The chain carries TRBV12-2 and TRBJ2-7; the D segment call TRBD2 is taken from the table without a DNA check. TRBV12-2 is designated a pseudogene. The CDR3 is 15 amino acids. CDR3 amino acids: CASRLDPSGPYEQYF. The DNA for the CDR3 is TGTGCAAGTCGCTTAGACCCCAGCGGGCCTTACGAGCAGTACTTC.

J is TRBJ2-3 and V is TRBV9, with D maybe TRBD1 (5 bases). V was trimmed by 3 bases and J by 2 bases, leaving 7 bases between them. The CDR3 length is 13 residues. Germline CDR1 SGDLS, CDR2 YYNGEE. CDR3 region: CASSGQITDTQYF. In nucleotides, the CDR3 is TGTGCCAGCAGCGGACAGATCACAGATACGCAGTATTTT.

The chain has TRBV3-1 (or the pseudogene TRBV3-2) and TRBJ1-3; D uncertain. This CDR3 comprises 15 residues. CDR1 and CDR2 (germline): LGHDT, YNNKEL (reference sequence). The ends were cut back, 0 bases at V and 8 bases at J, with 14 bases in the middle. CDR3 sequence reads: CASSQDGQKSDTIYF. The CDR3 DNA reads TGTGCCAGCAGCCAAGATGGGCAGAAGTCGGACACCATATATTTT.

The CDR3 DNA reads TGTGCCAGCAGAGGGGGTCCGGGGGACGAGCAGTACTTC. Amino acid sequence: CASRGGPGDEQYF. This chain joins TRBV2 and TRBJ2-7, with D perhaps TRBD1 or TRBD2 (6 bases each). The CDR3 spans 13 residues. Germline CDR1 reads SNHLY; CDR2 reads FYNNEI. V was pared by 6 bases and J by 5 bases, with 14 bases between.

The rearrangement uses TRBV18 and TRBJ1-5, with 7 bases aligning to TRBD1. This CDR3 is built from 16 residues. V lost 4 bases and J lost 0; bases outside the gene matches: 6. Germline V gene data show CDR1 as KGHSH and CDR2 as LQKENI. This chain's CDR3 is CASSLRGGNSNQPQHF. DNA for the CDR3: TGTGCCAGCTCACTCAGAGGGGGCAATAGCAATCAGCCCCAGCATTTT.

The chain employs TRBV29-1 and TRBJ2-2; 8 bases fit TRBD1. With V trimmed by 4 bases and J by 6 bases, 4 bases remained unmatched. CDR3 size: 13 residues. Germline V gene sequence: CDR1 SQVTM, CDR2 ANQGSEA. The CDR3 is CSVGVTGAGELFF. Written as DNA, the CDR3 is TGCAGCGTTGGCGTGACAGGGGCCGGGGAGCTGTTTTTT.

The genes are TRBV5-1 and TRBJ2-3; TRBD1 matches at 7 bases. Losses at the gene ends were 0 bases for V and 2 bases for J; bases not matched to a gene: 6. From germline, CDR1 is SGHRS and CDR2 YFSETQ. The length of the CDR3 is 16 residues. The CDR3 here is CASSLGQGVDTDTQYF. The CDR3 DNA sequence: TGCGCCAGCAGCTTGGGACAGGGAGTTGACACAGATACGCAGTATTTT.

The chain links TRBV27 to TRBJ1-5; D possibly corresponds to TRBD1 (5 bases). Looked up from germline, CDR1 is MNHEY and CDR2 is SMNVEV (reference sequence). This CDR3 has 15 amino acids. Between the trimmed V and J ends, which lost 5 bases and 3 bases, there was a span of 14 bases. CDR3 protein: CASSPTGTFNQPQHF. CDR3 bases: TGTGCCAGCAGTCCCACCGGGACTTTCAATCAGCCCCAGCATTTT.

This clone has a handful of counts. This chain joins TRBV9 and TRBJ2-3, with no clear D. The V gene lost 0 bases and the J gene lost 0 bases, with 8 bases spanning the gap. Looked up from germline, CDR1 is SGDLS and CDR2 is YYNGEE. The length of the CDR3 is 15 residues. The CDR3 sequence is CASSVVGASTDTQYF. The CDR3, as DNA: TGTGCCAGCAGCGTAGTCGGAGCTAGCACAGATACGCAGTATTTT.

This chain's CDR3 is CASSQGSAVNTGELFF. The CDR3 DNA reads as TGTGCCAGCAGCCAAGGTTCAGCGGTGAACACCGGGGAGCTGTTTTTT. The gene calls are TRBV3-1 (or the pseudogene TRBV3-2) and TRBJ2-2; D is possibly TRBD2 (5 bases). The V end was cut by 1 base, the J end by 1 base, with 10 bases between. Germline assignment: CDR1 LGHDT and CDR2 YNNKEL (reference sequence). The CDR3 has 16 residues.

V is TRBV7-2 and J is TRBJ2-7, with D unclear. CDR3 length: 14 amino acids. V dropped 1 base and J dropped 5 bases, with 12 bases sitting between them. CDR1 is SGHTA, CDR2 FQGNSA, per germline. CDR3 bases: TGTGCCAGCAGCTTAGTCCTCTACTTGGACGAGCAGTACTTC. Translated: CASSLVLYLDEQYF.

The chain carries TRBV7-2 and TRBJ2-5; the D is unclear. Trimming took 1 base from V and 4 from J, leaving 13 bases between them. The CDR3 covers 15 residues. Germline CDR1 SGHTA, CDR2 FQGNSA. The CDR3 DNA follows: TGTGCCAGCAGCTTAGGTTCTTCCTACACAGAGACCCAGTACTTC. The encoded protein is CASSLGSSYTETQYF.

This rearrangement joins TRBV16 to TRBJ1-3; D gene ambiguous. Per germline, CDR1 KGHSY and CDR2 FQNENV. The CDR3 extends over 15 amino acids. V dropped 0 bases and J dropped 4 bases, with 10 bases sitting between them. The CDR3 DNA is TGTGCCAGCAGCCAATCGGCGGTGAGGGGAAACACCATATATTTT. Amino acid sequence: CASSQSAVRGNTIYF.

The chain couples TRBV7-9 to TRBJ2-7, with TRBD1 identical over 9 bases. V dropped 4 bases and J dropped 1; count of bases not matched to a gene: 11. This CDR3 has 17 residues. Per the germline V gene, CDR1 is SEHNR and CDR2 is FQNEAQ (reference sequence). CDR3 DNA sequence: TGTGCCAGCAGCTCCTCTTTGGGACAGGGTGCATCCTACGAGCAGTACTTC. Residues: CASSSSLGQGASYEQYF.

This sequence joins TRBV28 and TRBJ2-1; 10 nucleotides match TRBD2. V shed 5 bases, J shed 4 bases, and the junction held 5 bases outside the gene matches. Germline V gene sequence: CDR1 MDHEN, CDR2 SYDVKM. This CDR3 region has 15 residues. Written as DNA, the CDR3 is TGTGCCAGCAGTCGAGCGGGAGGGGGTTACAATGAGCAGTTCTTC. This gives the protein CASSRAGGGYNEQFF.

The chain recombines TRBV7-2 with TRBJ2-3, with D maybe TRBD2 (5 bases). This CDR3 has 15 amino acids. CDR1 is SGHTA and CDR2 is FQGNSA in the germline V gene. The ends were cut back, 0 bases at V and 2 bases at J, with 9 bases in the middle. The CDR3 bases are TGTGCCAGCAGCTTAGCTGGGGAGTTCACAGATACGCAGTATTTT. It is translated as CASSLAGEFTDTQYF.

This clone was observed a handful of times. The rearrangement uses TRBV2 and TRBJ1-1, with a tentative D call TRBD1 (6 bases). Germline lookup yields CDR1 SNHLY and CDR2 FYNNEI. This CDR3 is 12 amino acids long. V was pared by 7 bases and J by 4 bases, with 10 bases between. CDR3 protein: CASKEDSTEAFF. The CDR3 DNA is TGTGCCAGCAAAGAGGACAGCACTGAAGCTTTCTTT.

The chain uses TRBV6-5 and TRBJ1-6; D unresolved. This CDR3 has 12 amino acids. Trimming removed 8 bases from V and 7 bases from J, with 9 bases in between. In germline, CDR1 is MNHEY, CDR2 SVGAGI. CDR3 region: CASVSGNSPLHF. The CDR3 coding sequence is TGTGCCAGCGTCTCGGGGAATTCACCCCTCCACTTT.

The chain employs TRBV7-9 and TRBJ2-5; no reliable D call. CDR1 is SEHNR and CDR2 is FQNEAQ in the germline V gene (reference sequence). V lost 7 bases to trimming and J lost 2 bases, with 11 bases between them. The CDR3 spans 13 residues. CDR3 DNA: TGTGCCAGCAACTCACTGGGGCAAGAGACCCAGTACTTC. As protein: CASNSLGQETQYF.

This clone has just a few counts. The genes are TRBV15 and TRBJ1-1; D is unclear. CDR1 is LNHNV and CDR2 is YYDKDF in the germline V gene (reference sequence). V was trimmed by 5 bases and J by 2 bases, leaving 12 bases between them. The CDR3 length is 14 residues. Here the CDR3 reads CATSSRQTNTEAFF. CDR3 sequence (DNA): TGTGCCACCAGCTCCCGGCAGACTAACACTGAAGCTTTCTTT.

The CDR3 loop reads CAWSVRVSDTQYF. Here the CDR3 DNA reads TGTGCCTGGAGTGTACGGGTCTCAGATACGCAGTATTTT. The rearrangement links TRBV30 to TRBJ2-3; D call uncertain. V lost 0 bases, J lost 4 bases, and 8 bases lay in between. Germline assignment: CDR1 GTSNPN and CDR2 SVGIG (reference sequence). This CDR3 is built from 13 residues.

The chain carries TRBV5-6 and TRBJ1-2; 7 nucleotides align to TRBD1. V lost 4 bases and J lost 7; bases outside the gene matches: 10. CDR1 is SGHDT, CDR2 YYEEEE, per germline. The CDR3 extends over 14 amino acids. The CDR3 loop reads CASSEMTGQSGYTF. The CDR3, as DNA: TGTGCCAGCAGCGAAATGACAGGGCAGAGTGGCTACACCTTC.

This chain uses TRBV6-2 or TRBV6-3 with TRBJ2-6, with D maybe TRBD1 (6 bases). The CDR3 sequence is 15 residues long. Germline CDR1 and CDR2: MNHEY and SVGEGT. Trimming cost V 5 bases and J 0 bases, with 8 bases left between them. The CDR3, as DNA: TGTGCCAGCAGTCGACAGGTCTCTGGGGCCAACGTCCTGACTTTC. Translated, it gives CASSRQVSGANVLTF.

A single count supports this clone. This chain connects TRBV29-1 to TRBJ1-2; TRBD1 matches at 9 bases. Trimming cost V 6 bases and J 2 bases; bases outside gene matches: 4. The CDR3 consists of 13 residues. Germline assignment: CDR1 SQVTM and CDR2 ANQGSEA. CDR3 DNA: TGCAGCGTGACGGACAGGGGAAACTATGGCTACACCTTC. Protein sequence: CSVTDRGNYGYTF. Based on the CDR3 plus reference TRBV29-1 and TRBJ1-2, the full variable domain is SAVISQKPSRDICQRGTSLTIQCQVDSQVTMMFWYRQQPGQSLTLIATANQGSEATYESGFVIDKFPISRPNLTFSTLTVSNMSPEDSSIYLCSVTDRGNYGYTFGSGTRLTVV.

The CDR3 loop is CASSLDRGSYEQYF. CDR3 DNA sequence: TGCGCCAGCAGCTTGGACAGGGGTTCCTACGAGCAGTACTTC. The chain uses TRBV5-1 and TRBJ2-7; 7 nucleotides match TRBD1. The germline CDR1 and CDR2 sequences are SGHRS and YFSETQ. The CDR3 loop spans 14 amino acids. The junction had 1 base not matched to a gene; V was cut back by 0 bases and J by 1 base.

The gene calls are TRBV6-5 and TRBJ1-2, with a tentative D call TRBD1 (6 bases). CDR3 size: 15 residues. Germline CDR1 and CDR2: MNHEY and SVGAGI. Trimming removed 6 bases from V and 3 bases from J, with 17 bases in between. CDR3: CASSFAGQPDYGYTF. CDR3 DNA: TGTGCCAGCAGCTTTGCTGGACAGCCTGACTATGGCTACACCTTC.